Listed below are T cell receptor beta chains from one sample, sequenced in a study of T-cell reconstitution after alpha-beta-depleted transplantation in children. TCRdb reprocessed the PCR reads via MiXCR and lists one record per CDR3 protein. The data hold 200,000 to 250,000 distinct CDR3 sequences, with roughly 9% observed a single time. The sequenced sample was PBMCs from the stem cell graft donor, obtained from the stem cell graft. The receptors stem from a human donor who donated a stem cell graft to a child with acute lymphoblastic leukemia. CDR3s include the opening cysteine and the closing phenylalanine or tryptophan. The order of the fields is J gene, V gene, clone size, CDR3 length, D gene, CDR3 DNA, CDR3 protein. A D gene is named only where the DNA matches it firmly. Some rows mark clone size as missing; the rest say once, few, many or name a class of expanded clone.

J: TRBJ2-6
V: TRBV7-3
size: -
length: 22
D: TRBD1
DNA: TGTGCCAGCAGCCTTAAACTAGGGACAGCCCCGCCGAGCAACACTGGGGCCAACGTCCTGACTTTC
CDR3: CASSLKLGTAPPSNTGANVLTF

J: TRBJ2-7
V: TRBV20-1
size: -
length: 13
D: -
DNA: TGCAGTGCTCCTACAGGGCAGACCTACGAGCAGTACTTC
CDR3: CSAPTGQTYEQYF

J: TRBJ1-5
V: TRBV4-2
size: -
length: 18
D: TRBD1
DNA: TGTGCCAGCAGCCCCTCAGGGGGCAGAAATAGCGGCAATCAGCCCCAGCATTTT
CDR3: CASSPSGGRNSGNQPQHF

J: TRBJ2-5
V: TRBV20-1
size: many
length: 14
D: TRBD1
DNA: TGCAGTGCCCTTAGACAGGGTGAAATTGAGACCCAGTACTTC
CDR3: CSALRQGEIETQYF

J: TRBJ1-4
V: TRBV12-3/TRBV12-4
size: many
length: 15
D: -
DNA: TGTGCCAGCACCGCGGGGACCCAGGGAGGTGAAAAACTGTTTTTT
CDR3: CASTAGTQGGEKLFF

J: TRBJ2-7
V: TRBV7-2
size: -
length: 16
D: TRBD2
DNA: TGTGCCAGCAGCTTAGCGAATAGCGGGGGAATCTACGAGCAGTACTTC
CDR3: CASSLANSGGIYEQYF

J: TRBJ2-4
V: TRBV4-2
size: many
length: 19
D: -
DNA: TGTGCCAGCAGCCACGAGGGACCGGGACGGGTGCTAGCCAAAAACATTCAGTACTTC
CDR3: CASSHEGPGRVLAKNIQYF

J: TRBJ2-5
V: TRBV7-9
size: -
length: 15
D: -
DNA: TGTGCCAGCAGCTCCGCACTTGTAAACCAAGAGACCCAGTACTTC
CDR3: CASSSALVNQETQYF

J: TRBJ2-5
V: TRBV27
size: -
length: 15
D: -
DNA: TGTGCCAGCAGTTTGGGACCAATAAATCGGGAGACCCAGTACTTC
CDR3: CASSLGPINRETQYF

J: TRBJ1-1
V: TRBV7-2
size: -
length: 15
D: -
DNA: TGTGCCAGCAGCCCCCCCGGGCCAATGATGCCTGAAGCTTTCTTT
CDR3: CASSPPGPMMPEAFF

J: TRBJ2-1
V: TRBV11-2
size: many
length: 13
D: TRBD1
DNA: TGTGCCAGCAGCGCAGACAGGGAGCATGAGCAGTTCTTC
CDR3: CASSADREHEQFF

J: TRBJ2-1
V: TRBV5-8
size: few
length: 13
D: -
DNA: TGTGCCAGCAGCGCGGTTGGGTACATTGAGCAGTTCTTC
CDR3: CASSAVGYIEQFF

J: TRBJ2-7
V: TRBV7-9
size: once
length: 14
D: -
DNA: TGTGCCAGCAGCTTCCTAGTAGGCTCCTACGAGCAGTACTTC
CDR3: CASSFLVGSYEQYF

J: TRBJ2-1
V: TRBV4-1
size: -
length: 16
D: -
DNA: TGCGCCAGCAGCCAAGTTAGGGTGTTGTGGGACAATGAGCAGTTCTTC
CDR3: CASSQVRVLWDNEQFF

J: TRBJ2-7
V: TRBV19
size: -
length: 14
D: TRBD1
DNA: TGTGCCAGTAGCCCAGGCAGGGGGCGTTCTTCCCAGTACTTC
CDR3: CASSPGRGRSSQYF

J: TRBJ1-5
V: TRBV12-3/TRBV12-4
size: few
length: 15
D: TRBD1
DNA: TGTGCCAGCAGTTTTGACAGGACAGGAAATCAGCCCCAGCATTTT
CDR3: CASSFDRTGNQPQHF

J: TRBJ1-6
V: TRBV12-3/TRBV12-4
size: -
length: 16
D: TRBD1
DNA: TGTGCCAGCAGTTCGCTTGGACAGGCCTCCAATTCACCCCTCCACTTT
CDR3: CASSSLGQASNSPLHF

J: TRBJ1-2
V: TRBV7-9
size: -
length: 11
D: -
DNA: TGTGCCAGCAGCTCGCCTCGGGGCTACACCTTC
CDR3: CASSSPRGYTF

J: TRBJ2-3
V: TRBV9
size: many
length: 16
D: -
DNA: TGTGCCAGCAGCCCTCTTGGCGGGGGCGAAACAGATACGCAGTATTTT
CDR3: CASSPLGGGETDTQYF

J: TRBJ1-2
V: TRBV5-1
size: few
length: 17
D: TRBD1
DNA: TGCGCCAGCAGCACGTTAAGACAGGGGGGTGCTATTCGGGGCTACACCTTC
CDR3: CASSTLRQGGAIRGYTF

J: TRBJ1-1
V: TRBV10-3
size: few
length: 11
D: -
DNA: TGTGCCATCAGTGCTACAGGTGAAGCTTTCTTT
CDR3: CAISATGEAFF

J: TRBJ1-3
V: TRBV7-8
size: -
length: 14
D: -
DNA: TGTGCCAGCAGCCACGGGGGGAGCGGTGGCACCATATATTTT
CDR3: CASSHGGSGGTIYF

J: TRBJ2-5
V: TRBV6-1
size: -
length: 14
D: -
DNA: TGTGCCAGCACCCCGACCCAGACCCAAGCAAGGAAGTACTTC
CDR3: CASTPTQTQARKYF

J: TRBJ1-2
V: TRBV3-1
size: many
length: 11
D: -
DNA: TGTGCCAGCAGCCAACGGGGCGGCTACACCTTC
CDR3: CASSQRGGYTF

J: TRBJ2-7
V: TRBV20-1
size: few
length: 17
D: -
DNA: TGCAGTGCTAGAGGGGGGGGCGGACAGTCCTACTCCTACGAGCAGTACTTC
CDR3: CSARGGGGQSYSYEQYF

J: TRBJ1-1
V: TRBV5-1
size: many
length: 14
D: -
DNA: TGCGCCAGCAGCTTGGTGGTGCAGAACACTGAAGCTTTCTTT
CDR3: CASSLVVQNTEAFF

J: TRBJ1-2
V: TRBV9
size: -
length: 13
D: -
DNA: TGTGCCAGCAGCGTAGGGGTTACGGATGGCCACACCTTC
CDR3: CASSVGVTDGHTF

J: TRBJ2-2
V: TRBV13
size: -
length: 13
D: -
DNA: TGTGCCAGCAGCTTAAACAGGGACGGGGAGCTGTTTTTT
CDR3: CASSLNRDGELFF

J: TRBJ2-2
V: TRBV11-2
size: few
length: 17
D: -
DNA: TGTGCCAGCAGCTGGCAGGGTATTGACGGCGACACCGGGGAGCTGTTTTTT
CDR3: CASSWQGIDGDTGELFF

J: TRBJ1-1
V: TRBV5-1
size: few
length: 12
D: TRBD1
DNA: TGCGCCAGCAGCTCAACAGGGGTAGTGCTGTTCTTT
CDR3: CASSSTGVVLFF

J: TRBJ1-4
V: TRBV7-2
size: -
length: 15
D: -
DNA: TGTGCCAGCAGACCCCAGCGGGGGCGCGGGGAAAAACTGTTTTTT
CDR3: CASRPQRGRGEKLFF

J: TRBJ1-1
V: TRBV11-1
size: -
length: 18
D: -
DNA: TGTGCCAGCACCATATGGGGGGAGGGCGCAGAAAGGTACACTGAAGCTTTCTTT
CDR3: CASTIWGEGAERYTEAFF

J: TRBJ1-1
V: TRBV6-4
size: few
length: 14
D: -
DNA: TGTGCCAGCAGCGCGGGACGCTTAAACACTGAAGCTTTCTTT
CDR3: CASSAGRLNTEAFF

J: TRBJ2-5
V: TRBV7-2
size: many
length: 11
D: -
DNA: TGTGCCAGCAGCGCCCAAGAGACCCAGTACTTC
CDR3: CASSAQETQYF

J: TRBJ2-5
V: TRBV5-1
size: few
length: 14
D: -
DNA: TGCGCCAGCAGCTCGCGTGCGGACGGGGAGACCCAGTACTTC
CDR3: CASSSRADGETQYF

J: TRBJ1-2
V: TRBV5-6
size: -
length: 13
D: -
DNA: TGTGCCAGCAGAACCCGGGGACTTCGGGGCTACACCTTC
CDR3: CASRTRGLRGYTF

J: TRBJ1-4
V: TRBV2
size: -
length: 14
D: -
DNA: TGTGCCAGCAGAACGGTATATCGCGATGAAAAACTGTTTTTT
CDR3: CASRTVYRDEKLFF

J: TRBJ2-5
V: TRBV11-2
size: -
length: 14
D: TRBD2
DNA: TGTGCCAGCAGCTTAGTGGCGGGGGTAGAGACCCAGTACTTC
CDR3: CASSLVAGVETQYF

J: TRBJ2-3
V: TRBV27
size: -
length: 19
D: TRBD2
DNA: TGTGCCAGCAGTTCCTGGGACGGGAGCGGGGGGGCAGGCACAGATACGCAGTATTTT
CDR3: CASSSWDGSGGAGTDTQYF

J: TRBJ1-2
V: TRBV7-2
size: -
length: 15
D: TRBD1
DNA: TGTGCCAGCAGCTTAATGACAGGGGGTAACTATGGCTACACCTTC
CDR3: CASSLMTGGNYGYTF

J: TRBJ1-2
V: TRBV5-6
size: -
length: 13
D: -
DNA: TGTGCCAGCAGCGCGGGCGTTAACTATGGCTACACCTTC
CDR3: CASSAGVNYGYTF

J: TRBJ2-7
V: TRBV20-1
size: few
length: 12
D: -
DNA: TGCAGTGCTAGAGCTTTAGGCTACGAGCAGTACTTC
CDR3: CSARALGYEQYF

J: TRBJ1-6
V: TRBV7-2
size: few
length: 16
D: -
DNA: TGTGCCAGCAGCTTAATCCCCTACTCCTATAATTCACCCCTCCACTTT
CDR3: CASSLIPYSYNSPLHF

J: TRBJ2-5
V: TRBV10-3
size: many
length: 16
D: -
DNA: TGTGCCATCAGTGAAGCAACTAGCTCTTTGGAGGAGACCCAGTACTTC
CDR3: CAISEATSSLEETQYF

J: TRBJ2-7
V: TRBV29-1
size: many
length: 15
D: TRBD1
DNA: TGCAGCGTTGATCAGGGAGGGACAGGGGGGTACGAGCAGTACTTC
CDR3: CSVDQGGTGGYEQYF

J: TRBJ2-7
V: TRBV5-1
size: many
length: 14
D: -
DNA: TGCGCGAGCAAGGAGAGGACAGCCCCTTACGAGCAGTACTTC
CDR3: CASKERTAPYEQYF

J: TRBJ2-2
V: TRBV2
size: few
length: 15
D: -
DNA: TGTGCCAGCAGTGTTCGCGGCAGGGACACCGGGGAGCTGTTTTTT
CDR3: CASSVRGRDTGELFF

J: TRBJ2-7
V: TRBV7-6
size: many
length: 15
D: -
DNA: TGTGCCAGCAGCTTAGGGGCTGGAGGGATGGACGAGCAGTACTTC
CDR3: CASSLGAGGMDEQYF

J: TRBJ2-1
V: TRBV2
size: few
length: 14
D: -
DNA: TGTGCCAGCAGTGAAGTCAGCTCCTACAATGAGCAGTTCTTC
CDR3: CASSEVSSYNEQFF

J: TRBJ2-1
V: TRBV29-1
size: many
length: 14
D: -
DNA: TGCAGCGTTGAAGATAAGACTAGGCACAATGAGCAGTTCTTC
CDR3: CSVEDKTRHNEQFF

J: TRBJ2-1
V: TRBV3-1
size: -
length: 17
D: TRBD2
DNA: TGTGCCAGCAGCCATTTCGGGCGGGGGGGCTCCTACAATGAGCAGTTCTTC
CDR3: CASSHFGRGGSYNEQFF

J: TRBJ1-4
V: TRBV20-1
size: -
length: 13
D: -
DNA: TGCAGTGCAGGCACCTGGGGGATTGAAAAACTGTTTTTT
CDR3: CSAGTWGIEKLFF

J: TRBJ2-5
V: TRBV5-1
size: many
length: 10
D: -
DNA: TGCGCCAGCGGTGAAGAGACCCAGTACTTC
CDR3: CASGEETQYF